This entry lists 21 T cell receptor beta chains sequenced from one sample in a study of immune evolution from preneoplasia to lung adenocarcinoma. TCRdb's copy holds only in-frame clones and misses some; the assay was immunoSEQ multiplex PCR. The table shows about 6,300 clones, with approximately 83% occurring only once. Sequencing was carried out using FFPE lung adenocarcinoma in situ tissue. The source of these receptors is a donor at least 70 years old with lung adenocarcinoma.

CDR3 region: CASSLGGSSTDTQYF. The CDR3 DNA is TGTGCCAGCAGCTTGGGTGGCTCAAGCACAGATACGCAGTATTTT. V and J are TRBV11-3 and TRBJ2-3, with D unresolved. This CDR3 contains 15 residues. Between the trimmed V and J ends, which lost 3 bases and 0 bases, there was a span of 10 bases. CDR1 and CDR2 (germline): SGHNT, YENEEA.

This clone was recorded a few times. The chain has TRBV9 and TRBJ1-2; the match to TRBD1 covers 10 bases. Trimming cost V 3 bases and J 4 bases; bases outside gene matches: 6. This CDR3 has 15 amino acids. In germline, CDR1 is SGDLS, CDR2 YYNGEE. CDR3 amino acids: CASSEIGDRGYGYTF. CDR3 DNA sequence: TGTGCCAGCAGCGAGATAGGGGACAGGGGCTATGGCTACACCTTC.

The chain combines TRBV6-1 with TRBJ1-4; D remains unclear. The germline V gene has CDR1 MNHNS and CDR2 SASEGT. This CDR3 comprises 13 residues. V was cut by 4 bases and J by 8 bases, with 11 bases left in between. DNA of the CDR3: TGTGCCAGCAGTGCCTACCCCGGGGAAAAACTGTTTTTT. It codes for CASSAYPGEKLFF.

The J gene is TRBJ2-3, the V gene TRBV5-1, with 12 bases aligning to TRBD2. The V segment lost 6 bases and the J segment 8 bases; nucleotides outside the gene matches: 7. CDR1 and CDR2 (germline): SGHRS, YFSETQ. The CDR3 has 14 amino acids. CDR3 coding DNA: TGCGCCAGCAAACTAGCGGGAGGCGTGGGTACGCAGTATTTT. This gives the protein CASKLAGGVGTQYF.

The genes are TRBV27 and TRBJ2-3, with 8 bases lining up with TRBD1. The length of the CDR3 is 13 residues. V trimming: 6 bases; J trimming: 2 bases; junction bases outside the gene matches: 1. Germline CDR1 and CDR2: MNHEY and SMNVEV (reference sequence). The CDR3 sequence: CASRTGATDTQYF. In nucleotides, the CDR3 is TGTGCCAGCAGGACAGGGGCCACAGATACGCAGTATTTT.

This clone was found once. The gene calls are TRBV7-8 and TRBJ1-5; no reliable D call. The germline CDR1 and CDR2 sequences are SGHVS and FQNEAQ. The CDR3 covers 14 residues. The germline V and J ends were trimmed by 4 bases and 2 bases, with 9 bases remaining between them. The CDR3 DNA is TGTGCCAGCAGCTCCGGGGTAGGCAATCAGCCCCAGCATTTT. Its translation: CASSSGVGNQPQHF.

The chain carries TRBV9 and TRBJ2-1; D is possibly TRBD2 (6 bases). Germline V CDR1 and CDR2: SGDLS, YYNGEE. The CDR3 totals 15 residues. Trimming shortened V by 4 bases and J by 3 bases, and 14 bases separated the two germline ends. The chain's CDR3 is CASSLRDSGYNEQFF. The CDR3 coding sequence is TGTGCCAGCAGCCTTCGGGACTCTGGCTACAATGAGCAGTTCTTC.

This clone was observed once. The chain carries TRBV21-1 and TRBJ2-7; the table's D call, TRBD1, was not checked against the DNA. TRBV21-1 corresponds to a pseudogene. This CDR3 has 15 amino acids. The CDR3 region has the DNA TGTGCCAGCAGCAAACATAGACAGACAACCTACGAGCAGTACTTC. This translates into CASSKHRQTTYEQYF.

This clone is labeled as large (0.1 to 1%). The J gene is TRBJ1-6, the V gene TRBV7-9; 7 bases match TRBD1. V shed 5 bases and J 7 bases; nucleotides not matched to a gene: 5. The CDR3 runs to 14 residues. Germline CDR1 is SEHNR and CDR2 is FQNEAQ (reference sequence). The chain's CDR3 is CASSTTGANSPLHF. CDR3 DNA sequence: TGTGCCAGCAGCACAACAGGGGCGAATTCACCCCTCCACTTT.

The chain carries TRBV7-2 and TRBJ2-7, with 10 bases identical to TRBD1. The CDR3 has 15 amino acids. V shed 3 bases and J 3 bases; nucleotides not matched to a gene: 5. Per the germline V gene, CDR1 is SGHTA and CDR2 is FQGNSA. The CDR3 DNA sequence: TGTGCCAGCAGCTTCGCCGGGACAGGGGACTACGAGCAGTACTTC. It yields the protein CASSFAGTGDYEQYF. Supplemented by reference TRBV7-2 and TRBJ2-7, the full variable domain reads GAGVSQSPSNKVTEKGKDVELRCDPISGHTALYWYRQSLGQGLEFLIYFQGNSAPDKSGLPSDRFSAERTGGSVSTLTIQRTQQEDSAVYLCASSFAGTGDYEQYFGPGTRLTVT.

CDR3 sequence: CASSYSDRGPGEQYF. Here the CDR3 DNA reads TGTGCCAGCAGTTACTCCGACAGGGGGCCGGGGGAGCAGTACTTC. The rearrangement links TRBV6-5 to TRBJ2-7, with TRBD1 matching 10 bases. CDR1 MNHEY and CDR2 SVGAGI come from the germline V gene. CDR3 length equals 15 residues. The trim removed 0 bases at V and 7 bases at J, leaving 6 bases unmatched.

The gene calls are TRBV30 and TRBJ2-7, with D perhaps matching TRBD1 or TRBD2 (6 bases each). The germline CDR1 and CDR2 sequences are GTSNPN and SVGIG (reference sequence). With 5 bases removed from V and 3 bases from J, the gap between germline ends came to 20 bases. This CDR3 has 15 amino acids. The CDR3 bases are TGTGCCTGGTCCCGACCGGGGGCTACAAACTACGAGCAGTACTTC. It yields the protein CAWSRPGATNYEQYF.

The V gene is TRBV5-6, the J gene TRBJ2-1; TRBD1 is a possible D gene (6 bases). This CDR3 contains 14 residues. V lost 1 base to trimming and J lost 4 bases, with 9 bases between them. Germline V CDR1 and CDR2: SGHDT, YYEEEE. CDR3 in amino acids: CASSLTGLYNEQFF. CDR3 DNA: TGTGCCAGCAGCTTGACAGGGTTATACAATGAGCAGTTCTTC.

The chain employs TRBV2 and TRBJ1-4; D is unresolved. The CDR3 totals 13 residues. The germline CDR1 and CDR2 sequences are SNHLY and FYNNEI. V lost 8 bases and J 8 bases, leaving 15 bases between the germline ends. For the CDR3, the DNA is TGTGCCAGCTTGGAGTCCCTGGGCGAAAAACTGTTTTTT. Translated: CASLESLGEKLFF.

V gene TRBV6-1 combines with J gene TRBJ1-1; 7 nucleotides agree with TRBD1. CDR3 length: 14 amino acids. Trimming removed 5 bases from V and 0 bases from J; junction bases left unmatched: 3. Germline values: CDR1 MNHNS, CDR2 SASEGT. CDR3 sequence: CASSKTGMNTEAFF. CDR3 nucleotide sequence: TGTGCCAGCAGTAAGACAGGGATGAACACTGAAGCTTTCTTT.

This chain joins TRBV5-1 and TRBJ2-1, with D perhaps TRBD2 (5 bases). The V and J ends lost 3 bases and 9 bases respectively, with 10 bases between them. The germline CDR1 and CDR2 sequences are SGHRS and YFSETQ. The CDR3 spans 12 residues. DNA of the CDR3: TGCGCCAGCAGCTCCACGGGGTCTGAGCAGTTCTTC. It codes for CASSSTGSEQFF.

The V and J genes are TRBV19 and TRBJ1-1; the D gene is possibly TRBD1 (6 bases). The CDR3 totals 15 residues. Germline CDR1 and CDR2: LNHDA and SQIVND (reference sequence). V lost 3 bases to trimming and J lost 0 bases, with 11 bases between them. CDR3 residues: CASSIGGPLNTEAFF. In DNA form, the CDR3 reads TGTGCCAGTAGTATCGGGGGGCCTCTGAACACTGAAGCTTTCTTT.

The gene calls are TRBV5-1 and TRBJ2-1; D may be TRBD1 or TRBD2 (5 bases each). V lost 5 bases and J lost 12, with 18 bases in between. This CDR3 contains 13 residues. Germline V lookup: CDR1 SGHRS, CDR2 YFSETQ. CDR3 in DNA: TGCGCCAGCAGTTCTTGGCCGGGACCTGGGCAGTTCTTC. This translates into CASSSWPGPGQFF.

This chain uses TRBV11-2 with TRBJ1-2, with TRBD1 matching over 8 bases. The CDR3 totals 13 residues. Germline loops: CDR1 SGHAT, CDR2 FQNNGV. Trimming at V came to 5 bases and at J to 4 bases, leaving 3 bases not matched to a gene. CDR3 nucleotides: TGTGCCAGCAGCCCGGGACAGGCCTATGGCTACACCTTC. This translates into CASSPGQAYGYTF.

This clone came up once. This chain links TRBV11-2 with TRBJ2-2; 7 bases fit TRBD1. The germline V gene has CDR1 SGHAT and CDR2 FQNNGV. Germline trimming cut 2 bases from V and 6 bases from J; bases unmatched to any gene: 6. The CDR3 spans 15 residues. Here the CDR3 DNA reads TGTGCCAGCAGCTTAACTACAGGGGTTCCCGGGGAGCTGTTTTTT. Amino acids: CASSLTTGVPGELFF.

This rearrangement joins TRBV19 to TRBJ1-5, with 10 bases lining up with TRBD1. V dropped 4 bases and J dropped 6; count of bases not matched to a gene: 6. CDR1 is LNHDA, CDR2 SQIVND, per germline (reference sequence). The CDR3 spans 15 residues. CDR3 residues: CASSTRDRGGQPQHF. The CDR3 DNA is TGTGCCAGTAGTACACGGGACAGGGGAGGTCAGCCCCAGCATTTT.